The rows below give T cell receptor beta chains drawn from one sample of a study of regulatory T cells in long-lasting Graves disease. Each CDR3 protein gets one entry after TCRdb re-called the multiplex PCR reads with MiXCR. The sample yields over 450,000 distinct CDR3 sequences, roughly 21% seen once. Here the sequenced sample was peripheral blood mononuclear cells (PBMCs), taken when the disease was refractory, from a patient treated with antithyroid drugs. The receptors shown here come from a female donor with Graves disease. Each CDR3 is given with its conserved first and last residue. A D gene is named only where the DNA matches it firmly. Clone size, where shown, is once, few, many, or a class for clones that have expanded.

.	TRBV28	TRBJ1-2	many	TGTGCCAGCAGTTTGGGGGCCGGATCCTATGGCTACACCTTC	CASSLGAGSYGYTF
.	TRBV24-1	TRBJ2-2	.	TGTGCCACCAGTGATGGGACTACCGGGGAGCTGTTTTTT	CATSDGTTGELFF
.	TRBV19	TRBJ1-3	.	TGTGCCAGTAGAGCGGACGTCAACTCTGGAAACACCATATATTTT	CASRADVNSGNTIYF
.	TRBV5-1	TRBJ1-4	few	TGCGCCAGCAGCGTCAACAGGGTTGGCGATGAAAAACTGTTTTTT	CASSVNRVGDEKLFF
.	TRBV5-1	TRBJ1-5	many	TGCGCCAGCAGCTTTAATCGGGGGCGGTCGGATCAGCCCCAGCATTTT	CASSFNRGRSDQPQHF
.	TRBV6-2/TRBV6-3	TRBJ2-7	few	TGTGCCAGCAGTTACAAGGGGCTTGGTGCCTACGAGCAGTACTTC	CASSYKGLGAYEQYF
.	TRBV5-1	TRBJ1-2	many	TGCGCCAGCAGCTTGGAGGCAATCTATGGCTACACCTTC	CASSLEAIYGYTF
.	TRBV6-2/TRBV6-3	TRBJ2-7	.	TGTGCCAGCAGTTACTCCCAAAGGGGATGGGGCCACGAGCAGTACTTC	CASSYSQRGWGHEQYF
.	TRBV29-1	TRBJ1-5	.	TGCAGCGTTGCTAACGCCAGGGCGAATGGGCCCCAGCATTTT	CSVANARANGPQHF
.	TRBV29-1	TRBJ1-4	few	TGCAGCGTTGAAGATCCGAGGGCAAATGAAAAACTGTTTTTT	CSVEDPRANEKLFF
TRBD1	TRBV7-9	TRBJ1-5	.	TGTGCCAGCAGCTTGACAGGGGAAAATCAGCCCCAGCATTTT	CASSLTGENQPQHF
.	TRBV19	TRBJ2-7	.	TGTGCCAGTAGTGCAGGGCGGAATAGTGAGCAGTACTTC	CASSAGRNSEQYF
.	TRBV19	TRBJ1-1	few	TGTGCCAGTAGCTCAAAGGGGGACACTGAAGCTTTCTTT	CASSSKGDTEAFF
.	TRBV7-2	TRBJ2-7	.	TGTGCCAGAAGCTTAATCAGAGTCTACGAGCAGTACTTC	CARSLIRVYEQYF
TRBD1	TRBV13	TRBJ1-2	few	TGTGCCAGCAGCGCCCGACAGGGCGATGGCTACACCTTC	CASSARQGDGYTF
.	TRBV5-1	TRBJ2-5	.	TGCGCCAGCAGCGCAGAGGGGGAGACCCAGTACTTC	CASSAEGETQYF
TRBD1	TRBV6-2/TRBV6-3	TRBJ2-3	few	TGTGCCAGCAGTTACTCAGGACAGGGGGACACAGATACGCAGTATTTT	CASSYSGQGDTDTQYF
.	TRBV18	TRBJ1-6	.	TGTGCCAGCTCACCTGTCGAACAGGGAGGTTCACCCCTCCACTTT	CASSPVEQGGSPLHF
.	TRBV29-1	TRBJ2-7	many	TGCAGCGTTGTGCCAGGGGAGATCTACGAGCAGTACTTC	CSVVPGEIYEQYF
.	TRBV6-1	TRBJ1-1	.	TGTGCCAGCCGACGGAGATCGTACACTGAAGCTTTCTTT	CASRRRSYTEAFF
.	TRBV2	TRBJ2-5	many	TGTGCCAGCAGTGCCGGCAACCAAGAGACCCAGTACTTC	CASSAGNQETQYF
.	TRBV28	TRBJ1-6	many	TGTGCCAGCAGTGTGACAGGAAGCACCTATAATTCACCCCTCCACTTT	CASSVTGSTYNSPLHF
.	TRBV14	TRBJ2-7	few	TGTGCCAGCAGCGAAATTTCGGCGGCAGTCTTCTCCTACGAGCAGTACTTC	CASSEISAAVFSYEQYF
.	TRBV28	TRBJ1-1	few	TGTGCCAGCAGTTTTTTAGGGTCGCGGACTGAAGCTTTCTTT	CASSFLGSRTEAFF
TRBD2	TRBV6-1	TRBJ2-1	.	TGTGCCAGCAGTCTAGGACTAGCGGGAGCGGGTGAGCAGTTCTTC	CASSLGLAGAGEQFF
TRBD2	TRBV5-1	TRBJ2-7	.	TGCGCCAGCAGCTCTAGCGGGACCTACGAGCAGTACTTC	CASSSSGTYEQYF
TRBD2	TRBV6-2/TRBV6-3	TRBJ2-7	.	TGTGCCAGCAGTTACACACCCTTGAGACTAGCGGGAGTCGTGGAGCAGTACTTC	CASSYTPLRLAGVVEQYF
.	TRBV20-1	TRBJ2-1	.	TGCAGTGCTACCCAACGACGGTCTTCCTACAATGAGCAGTTCTTC	CSATQRRSSYNEQFF
.	TRBV11-2	TRBJ2-4	many	TGTGCCAGCAGCTCAGGCGGGGCAGGGCTATCCAAAAACATTCAGTACTTC	CASSSGGAGLSKNIQYF
.	TRBV6-5	TRBJ2-6	few	TGTGCCAGCAGTTACTACTCTGGGGCCAACGTCCTGACTTTC	CASSYYSGANVLTF
.	TRBV6-1	TRBJ1-1	many	TGTGCCAGCAGTCCCCCCCGGGGCGGTATGAACACTGAAGCTTTCTTT	CASSPPRGGMNTEAFF
.	TRBV28	TRBJ1-1	few	TGTGCCAGCAGCCCCTACACGAACACTGAAGCTTTCTTT	CASSPYTNTEAFF
.	TRBV2	TRBJ2-7	many	TGTGCCAGCAGTGAAGCTGTCGGGGGTCCTCCCTACGAGCAGTACTTC	CASSEAVGGPPYEQYF
TRBD2	TRBV29-1	TRBJ2-7	.	TGCAGCGTTCATACGGGGGGGGCCGCCTACGAGCAGTACTTC	CSVHTGGAAYEQYF
TRBD1	TRBV2	TRBJ1-5	many	TGTGCCAGCAGTGCAGTCGACAGGGGAGGCAATCAGCCCCAGCATTTT	CASSAVDRGGNQPQHF
.	TRBV3-1	TRBJ2-4	few	TGTGCCAGCAGCCAAGATCTCGGGGGGCATGGGATCTTC	CASSQDLGGHGIF
TRBD2	TRBV27	TRBJ2-7	.	TGTGCCAGCAGTTCGGGACTAGCAAGCGAGCAGTACTTC	CASSSGLASEQYF
.	TRBV7-2	TRBJ2-3	.	TGTGCCAGCAGTAATGATTTTGGCCGCACAGATACGCAGTATTTT	CASSNDFGRTDTQYF
.	TRBV28	TRBJ1-5	many	TGTGCCTTCGGGGCCAGGGGTCAGCCCCAGCATTTT	CAFGARGQPQHF
.	TRBV12-3/TRBV12-4	TRBJ1-1	many	TGTGCCAGCAGTTTACGGGTCGCTGAAGCTTTCTTT	CASSLRVAEAFF
.	TRBV28	TRBJ2-5	many	TGTGCCAGCAGTCAGGGCAGGCAAGAGACCCAGTACTTC	CASSQGRQETQYF
TRBD2	TRBV19	TRBJ2-7	.	TGTGCCAGTAGTCTAGCGGGATGGCTCTACGAGCAGTACTTC	CASSLAGWLYEQYF
.	TRBV18	TRBJ2-2	few	TGTGCCAGCTCGCCGGTAGGAGGGACCGGGGAGCTGTTTTTT	CASSPVGGTGELFF
.	TRBV4-3	TRBJ1-4	.	TGCGCCAGCAGCCAGCGAAGTGGGGCAACTAATGAAAAACTGTTTTTT	CASSQRSGATNEKLFF
TRBD1	TRBV2	TRBJ1-2	many	TGTGCCAGCAGTGGGACAGGGATCTATGGCTACACCTTC	CASSGTGIYGYTF
.	TRBV12-3/TRBV12-4	TRBJ1-2	many	TGTGCCAGCACCAAAACGTACTTCTTGAACTTC	CASTKTYFLNF
.	TRBV11-2	TRBJ2-3	.	TGTGCCAGCAGCTTATTCGCAGGGCCTAGAGATACGCAGTATTTT	CASSLFAGPRDTQYF